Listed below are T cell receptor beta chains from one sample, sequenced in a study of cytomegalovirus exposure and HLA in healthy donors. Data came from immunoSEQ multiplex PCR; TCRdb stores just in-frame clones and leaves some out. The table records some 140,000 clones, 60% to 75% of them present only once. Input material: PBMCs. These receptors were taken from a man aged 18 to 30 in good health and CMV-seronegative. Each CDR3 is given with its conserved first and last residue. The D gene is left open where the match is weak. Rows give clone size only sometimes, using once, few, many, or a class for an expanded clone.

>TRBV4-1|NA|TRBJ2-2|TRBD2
TGCGCCAGCAGCCAAGATGTAGCGGGGGGCACCGGGGAGCTGTTTTTT
CASSQDVAGGTGELFF
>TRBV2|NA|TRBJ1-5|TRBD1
TGTGCCAGCAGTGGGGACAGTCACAATCAGCCCCAGCATTTT
CASSGDSHNQPQHF
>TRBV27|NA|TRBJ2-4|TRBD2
TGTGCCAGCAGACCGGCGATAGCGGGGCTGGCCAAAAACATTCAGTACTTC
CASRPAIAGLAKNIQYF
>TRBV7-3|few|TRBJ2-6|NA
TGTGCCAGCAGCCCCGGTCCTGGGGCCAACGTCCTGACTTTC
CASSPGPGANVLTF
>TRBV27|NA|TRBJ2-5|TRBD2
TGTGCCAGCAGGGGAGCTAGCGGAAACCAAGAGACCCAGTACTTC
CASRGASGNQETQYF
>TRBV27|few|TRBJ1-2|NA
TGTGCCAGCAGTTCCTCGTTGGCAGGGATAGGTGGCTACACCTTC
CASSSSLAGIGGYTF
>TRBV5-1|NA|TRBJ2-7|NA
TGCGCCAGCAGCTTGGTGCCGGGGACCTACGAGCAGTACTTC
CASSLVPGTYEQYF
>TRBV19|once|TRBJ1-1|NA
TGTGCCACTTTCGCGGGCCCCACTGAAGCTTTCTTT
CATFAGPTEAFF
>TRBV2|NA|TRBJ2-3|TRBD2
TGTGCCAGCAGTGGACTAGCGGGGGTTTCAGATACGCAGTATTTT
CASSGLAGVSDTQYF
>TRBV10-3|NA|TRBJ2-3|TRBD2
TGTGCCATCAGTGGGAGCGGGGGGGCATCAGATACGCAGTATTTT
CAISGSGGASDTQYF
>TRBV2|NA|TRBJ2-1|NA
TGTGCCAGCAGTGTCGATAGCGGATCCTACAATGAGCAGTTCTTC
CASSVDSGSYNEQFF
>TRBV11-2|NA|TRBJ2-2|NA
TGTGCCAGCCCCGGGGGTGGGGAGCTGTTTTTT
CASPGGGELFF
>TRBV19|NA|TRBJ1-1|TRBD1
TGTGCCAGTAGTATTGGGACAGACAACACTGAAGCTTTCTTT
CASSIGTDNTEAFF
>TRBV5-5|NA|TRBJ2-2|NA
TGTGCCAGCAGCTTGGGGGGCGAGGAGCTGTTTTTT
CASSLGGEELFF
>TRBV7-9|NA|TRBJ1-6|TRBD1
TGTGCCAGCAGCTTCGACAGGGAATCACCCCTCCACTTT
CASSFDRESPLHF
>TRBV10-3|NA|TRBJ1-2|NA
TGTGCCATCAGGCCCCCCGACAGGCCCTATGGCTACACCTTC
CAIRPPDRPYGYTF
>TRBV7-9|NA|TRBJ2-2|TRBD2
TGTGCCCCAGCCTTGCGGACTAGCAGCACCGGGGAGCTGTTTTTT
CAPALRTSSTGELFF
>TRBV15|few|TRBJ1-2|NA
TGTGCCACCAGCAGAGATGGCGGGAGCTATGGCTACACCTTC
CATSRDGGSYGYTF
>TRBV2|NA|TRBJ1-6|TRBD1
TGTGCCAGCAGGGCGACAGGGGGCAGGAATTCACCCCTCCACTTT
CASRATGGRNSPLHF
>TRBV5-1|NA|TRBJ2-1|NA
TGCGCCAGCAGCTTGAGGGGGATGAGCAATGAGCAGTTCTTC
CASSLRGMSNEQFF
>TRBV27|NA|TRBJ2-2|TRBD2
TGTGCCAGCAGTCGGGGACTAGCGGGCAACACCGGGGAGCTGTTTTTT
CASSRGLAGNTGELFF
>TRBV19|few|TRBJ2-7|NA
TGTGCCAGTAGTATTTTGAAGGAGATAGCGGCATACGAGCAGTACTTC
CASSILKEIAAYEQYF
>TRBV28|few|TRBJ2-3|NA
TGTGCCAGCAGTTTGGTAGACGGGACAGATACGCAGTATTTT
CASSLVDGTDTQYF
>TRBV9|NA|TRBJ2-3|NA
TGTGCCAGCAGCGTAGATGGAGGGGTCACAGATACGCAGTATTTT
CASSVDGGVTDTQYF
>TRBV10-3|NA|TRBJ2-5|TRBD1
TGTGCCATCAGCGGACAGGGGGTAGGAGAGACCCAGTACTTC
CAISGQGVGETQYF
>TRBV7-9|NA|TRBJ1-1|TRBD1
TGTGCCAGCAGCTTTGGACAGGGAGGTCGGACTGAAGCTTTCTTT
CASSFGQGGRTEAFF
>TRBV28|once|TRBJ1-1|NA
TGTGCCAGCAGTCCCCCGAGAGGGGGAAACACTGAAGCTTTCTTT
CASSPPRGGNTEAFF
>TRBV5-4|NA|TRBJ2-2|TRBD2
TGTGCCAGCAGCCCGGACCAGCGGGGGGGCCGAACCGGGGAGCTGTTTTTT
CASSPDQRGGRTGELFF
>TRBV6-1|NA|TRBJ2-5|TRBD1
TGTGCCAGCAGTGAAGCATCTGGGACAGTAGAAGAGACCCAGTACTTC
CASSEASGTVEETQYF
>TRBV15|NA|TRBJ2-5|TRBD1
TGTGCCACCAGCAGAGGGCAGGGGGAAGAGACCCAGTACTTC
CATSRGQGEETQYF
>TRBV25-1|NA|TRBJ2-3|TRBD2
TGTGCCAGCCTAACCGCTAGGATTAGCGGGGGGCGCACAGATACGCAGTATTTT
CASLTARISGGRTDTQYF
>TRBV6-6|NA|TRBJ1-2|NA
TGTGCCAGCAGTTACTGGGACATTCGAAACTATGGCTACACCTTC
CASSYWDIRNYGYTF
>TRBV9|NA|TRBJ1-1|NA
TGTGCCAGCAGCGTAGCTATCGGGGTTATCGAGACTGAAGCTTTCTTT
CASSVAIGVIETEAFF
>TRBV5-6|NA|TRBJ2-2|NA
TGTGCCAGCAGCTCGGGACACTATACCGGGGAGCTGTTTTTT
CASSSGHYTGELFF
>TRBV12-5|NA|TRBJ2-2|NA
TGTGCTAGTGGCATGGGTAGCCGGGGAGCTGTTTTT
CASGMGSRGAVF
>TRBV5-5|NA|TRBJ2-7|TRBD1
TGTGCCAGCAGGCACTGGGGGACAGGGGCCAACGAGCAGTACTTC
CASRHWGTGANEQYF
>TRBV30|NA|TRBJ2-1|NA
TGTGCCTATCCAACCACAAACAATGAGCAGTTCTTC
CAYPTTNNEQFF
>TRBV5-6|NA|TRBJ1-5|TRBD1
TGTGCCAGCAGCTTCGGGACAGCTTATCAGCCCCAGCATTTT
CASSFGTAYQPQHF
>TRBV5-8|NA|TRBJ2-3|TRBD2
TGTGCCAGCAGCTTGGGACTAGCTGTCACAGATACGCAGTATTTT
CASSLGLAVTDTQYF
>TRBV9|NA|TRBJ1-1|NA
TGTGCCAGCAGCGCCTTCCAGGGGCTGACTGAAGCTTTCTTT
CASSAFQGLTEAFF
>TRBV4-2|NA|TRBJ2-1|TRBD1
TGTGCCAGCAGCCAGGGGCTACAGGGGGTGGACAATGAGCAGTTCTTC
CASSQGLQGVDNEQFF
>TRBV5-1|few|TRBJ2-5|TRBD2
TGCGCCAGCAGCCCGGGGGTTAGCGGGGGGCCGGTAGAGACCCAGTACTTC
CASSPGVSGGPVETQYF
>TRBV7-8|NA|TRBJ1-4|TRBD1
TGTGCCAGCAGCTCCCTCGGCGGGACAGGGGGCTCCCTGGGGCTGTTTTTT
CASSSLGGTGGSLGLFF
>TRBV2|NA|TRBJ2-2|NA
TGTGCCAGCAGTGTGGAACAGGGCAGGATCGGGGAGCTGTTTTTT
CASSVEQGRIGELFF
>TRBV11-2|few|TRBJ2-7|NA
TGTGCCAGCAGCCCCGGGGAAGGACCCTACGAGCAGTACTTC
CASSPGEGPYEQYF
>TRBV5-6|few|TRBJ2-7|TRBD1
TGTGCCAGCAGCCCTATTGGACAGGGGAAAGACGAGCAGTACTTC
CASSPIGQGKDEQYF
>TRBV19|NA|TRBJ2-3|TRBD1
TGTGCCAGTAGACGGCAGGGGGTCTCCTCTAGCACAGATACGCAGTATTTT
CASRRQGVSSSTDTQYF
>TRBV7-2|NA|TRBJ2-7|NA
TGTGCCAGCAGCTTAGCGGGGGATGGGCCGGGACTTCCCCTCTCCTACGAGCAGTACTTC
CASSLAGDGPGLPLSYEQYF
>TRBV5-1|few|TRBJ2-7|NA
TGCGCCAGCAGCTTGGATGGAGGGCCCTACGAGCAGTACTTC
CASSLDGGPYEQYF
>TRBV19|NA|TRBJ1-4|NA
TGTGCCAGTAGTAATGGCCAGGATAATGAAAAACTGTTTTTT
CASSNGQDNEKLFF